These 28 T cell receptor beta chains were sequenced from one sample in a study of identical twins. TCRdb re-derived calls from the 5' RACE reads in MiXCR, one entry per CDR3 protein. The sample lists around 370,000 distinct CDR3 sequences, roughly 9% occurring once. What was sequenced was naive T cells sorted from blood. The receptors were sampled from a woman between 50 and 59 years old in good health.

The rearrangement joins TRBV7-9 to TRBJ1-1, with D unclear. CDR1 is SEHNR, CDR2 FQNEAQ, per germline (reference sequence). V was cut by 5 bases and J by 0 bases, with 7 bases left in between. This CDR3 has 13 amino acids. CDR3 sequence (DNA): TGTGCCAGCAGCCCCCCAGTGAACACTGAAGCTTTCTTT. Translation: CASSPPVNTEAFF.

This clonotype was recorded at least ten times. The chain joins TRBV4-1 to TRBJ2-7; 9 bases align to TRBD2. The CDR3 runs 16 residues. Germline CDR1 MGHRA, CDR2 YSYEKL. V was clipped by 1 base and J by 4 bases; unmatched bases: 8. The CDR3 DNA reads as TGCGCCAGCAGCCAAGGAACTAGCGGGTGGAATTACGAGCAGTACTTC. Translation: CASSQGTSGWNYEQYF.

This clonotype was seen only a few times. This sequence joins TRBV19 and TRBJ2-2, with TRBD2 matching 8 bases. The CDR3 has 14 residues. CDR1 is LNHDA, CDR2 SQIVND, per germline (reference sequence). V lost 6 bases to trimming and J lost 7 bases; unmatched junction nucleotides: 7. CDR3 nucleotide sequence: TGTGCCAGTAGGCCTAGCGGGTTTTTCGGGGAGCTGTTTTTT. This translates into CASRPSGFFGELFF.

This clonotype has a count of ten or more. The chain joins TRBV24-1 to TRBJ2-2; TRBD1 is a possible D gene (7 bases). This CDR3 comprises 13 residues. The V end lost 7 bases, the J end lost 7 bases, and 12 bases lay between the germline ends. From germline, CDR1 is KGHDR and CDR2 SFDVKD. CDR3 nucleotide sequence: TGTGCCACCAGGGACAGGAGGGACGGGGAGCTGTTTTTT. Translation: CATRDRRDGELFF.

This clonotype was counted at least ten times. The chain couples TRBV9 to TRBJ1-1; maybe TRBD1 (5 bases). Germline V gene lookup returns CDR1 SGDLS and CDR2 YYNGEE. The CDR3 sequence is 14 residues long. V was trimmed by 2 bases and J by 4 bases, leaving 12 bases between them. Here the CDR3 reads CASSVGGSPTEAFF. The CDR3 DNA reads TGTGCCAGCAGCGTGGGGGGGTCGCCCACTGAAGCTTTCTTT.

This clonotype was observed a handful of times. The rearrangement uses TRBV7-8 and TRBJ1-2; D remains unclear. This CDR3 spans 14 amino acids. Germline CDR1 and CDR2: SGHVS and FQNEAQ. The V end lost 7 bases, the J end lost 0 bases, and 12 bases lay between the germline ends. CDR3 nucleotide sequence: TGTGCCAGCACCTCCCGAAGAGCTAACTATGGCTACACCTTC. It codes for CASTSRRANYGYTF.

This clonotype has a handful of counts. This chain connects TRBV6-8 to TRBJ2-1; TRBD2 matches 10 bases. The germline V gene has CDR1 MNHGY and CDR2 SAAAGT. J lost 5 bases, V lost 6 bases, and 16 bases had no gene match. This CDR3 has 18 residues. CDR3 in DNA: TGTGCCAGCAGCCTTGGGTGGCTAGCGGGAGTTATCCACAATGAGCAGTTCTTC. This translates into CASSLGWLAGVIHNEQFF.

This clonotype was picked up a small number of times. The V and J genes are TRBV12-3 or TRBV12-4 and TRBJ2-7, with D possibly called TRBD1 or TRBD2 (5 bases each). The CDR3 runs to 16 residues. V was shortened by 5 bases and J by 2 bases, with 19 bases between the two germline ends. The CDR3 nucleotides read TGTGCCAGCAGTCCACTCACCCCGGGACGGACCTACGAGCAGTACTTC. Its translation: CASSPLTPGRTYEQYF.

Only a few counts were recorded for this clonotype. The V gene is TRBV27, the J gene TRBJ1-2; D remains unclear. Trimming left V 6 bases short and J 6 bases short, with 17 bases between. Germline V CDR1 and CDR2: MNHEY, SMNVEV (reference sequence). This CDR3 spans 14 amino acids. CDR3 region: CASRQREGWNGYTF. The CDR3 DNA reads as TGTGCCAGCAGGCAGCGGGAGGGCTGGAATGGCTACACCTTC.

This clonotype was found a few times. This chain connects TRBV20-1 to TRBJ2-7; no clear D gene. The CDR3 has 14 residues. Germline V CDR1 and CDR2: DFQATT, SNEGSKA (reference sequence). V dropped 0 bases and J dropped 0 bases, with 9 bases sitting between them. The CDR3 protein is CSARDLRASYEQYF. The DNA for the CDR3 is TGCAGTGCTAGAGATCTACGCGCCTCCTACGAGCAGTACTTC.

The chain links TRBV23-1 to TRBJ2-3; the D is unclear. TRBV23-1 is an ORF; its function is uncertain. V was pared by 0 bases and J by 4 bases, with 14 bases between. The length of the CDR3 is 16 residues. CDR3 bases: TGCGCCAGCAGTCAATCGATCACTTGTTTGGCAGATACGCAGTATTTT. Translation gives CASSQSITCLADTQYF.

The CDR3 DNA reads as TGTGCCAGCTCATCCCGAGGACAGGCTAACACTGAAGCTTTCTTT. Amino acid sequence: CASSSRGQANTEAFF. The chain links TRBV18 to TRBJ1-1; TRBD1 agrees at 7 bases. V lost 5 bases and J lost 2; bases outside the gene matches: 8. CDR1 and CDR2 from the germline V gene are KGHSH and LQKENI. The CDR3 sequence is 15 residues long.

The rearrangement joins TRBV5-4 to TRBJ2-1; D is undetermined. Trimming took off 2 bases at V and 9 bases at J, with 9 bases between the two ends. CDR3 size: 12 residues. Germline assignment: CDR1 SGHNT and CDR2 YYREEE (reference sequence). This chain's CDR3 is CASSFPLGEQFF. CDR3 nucleotides: TGTGCCAGCAGCTTCCCGCTTGGTGAGCAGTTCTTC.

Only a few counts were recorded for this clonotype. The chain recombines TRBV3-1 with TRBJ2-2, with D perhaps matching TRBD1 (6 bases). V gave up 4 bases and J gave up 3 bases, with 12 bases separating them. Germline V gene sequence: CDR1 LGHDT, CDR2 YNNKEL (reference sequence). The CDR3 is 15 amino acids. The CDR3 bases are TGTGCCAGCAGCCCCACAGGGCCCCACACCGGGGAGCTGTTTTTT. This sequence encodes CASSPTGPHTGELFF. The full variable domain, with the rest looked up from reference TRBV3-1 and TRBJ2-2, is DTAVSQTPKYLVTQMGNDKSIKCEQNLGHDTMYWYKQDSKKFLKIMFSYNNKELIINETVPNRFSPKSPDKAHLNLHINSLELGDSAVYFCASSPTGPHTGELFFGEGSRLTVL.

The rearrangement joins TRBV24-1 to TRBJ2-5, with D possibly TRBD1 on 6 matching bases. V lost 0 bases and J lost 5, with 12 bases in between. This CDR3 region has 15 residues. Germline V gene lookup returns CDR1 KGHDR and CDR2 SFDVKD. The CDR3 DNA reads TGTGCCACCAGTGATTTGGTCAGGGGCGGGGAGACCCAGTACTTC. It is translated as CATSDLVRGGETQYF.

This clonotype was seen more than once but under ten times. The gene calls are TRBV12-3 or TRBV12-4 and TRBJ1-3; D might be TRBD1 (6 bases). Trimming took 3 bases from V and 4 from J, leaving 13 bases between them. This CDR3 spans 15 amino acids. CDR3 amino acids: CASSLGTLDGNTIYF. CDR3 bases: TGTGCCAGCAGTTTGGGGACACTTGACGGAAACACCATATATTTT.

This clonotype was counted a few times. The rearrangement joins TRBV7-9 to TRBJ2-5, with D perhaps being TRBD1 or TRBD2 (5 bases each). The V end lost 4 bases, the J end lost 4 bases, and 16 bases lay between the germline ends. The CDR3 is made up of 15 amino acids. Germline-derived CDR1 and CDR2 are SEHNR and FQNEAQ (reference sequence). For the CDR3, the DNA is TGTGCCAGCAGCTCGTCGGGACGAGGGTTAGAGACCCAGTACTTC. Translation gives CASSSSGRGLETQYF. Full variable domain (missing parts from reference TRBV7-9 and TRBJ2-5): DTGVSQNPRHKITKRGQNVTFRCDPISEHNRLYWYRQTLGQGPEFLTYFQNEAQLEKSRLLSDRFSAERPKGSFSTLEIQRTEQGDSAMYLCASSSSGRGLETQYFGPGTRLLVL.

This clonotype appeared many times. The chain has TRBV7-2 and TRBJ2-1; a possible D gene is TRBD1 (6 bases). Deletions cut 4 bases from V and 0 bases from J, with 13 bases between. Germline V lookup: CDR1 SGHTA, CDR2 FQGNSA. The CDR3 extends over 16 amino acids. The CDR3 sequence is CASSYWTESSYNEQFF. CDR3 sequence (DNA): TGTGCCAGCAGCTACTGGACAGAAAGCTCCTACAATGAGCAGTTCTTC.

This clonotype was counted ten times or more. The chain has TRBV12-3 or TRBV12-4 and TRBJ2-1; TRBD1 is a possible D gene (6 bases). V dropped 6 bases and J dropped 1 base, with 16 bases sitting between them. This CDR3 region has 16 residues. CDR3 sequence reads: CASRHRGQGSYNEQFF. The CDR3 DNA reads TGTGCCAGCAGACACCGGGGACAAGGGTCCTACAATGAGCAGTTCTTC.

The J gene is TRBJ2-7, the V gene TRBV12-3 or TRBV12-4; a possible D gene is TRBD1 (5 bases). The V and J ends lost 5 bases and 2 bases respectively, with 10 bases between them. The CDR3 is made up of 13 amino acids. The CDR3 here is CASSLETAYEQYF. CDR3 DNA sequence: TGTGCCAGCAGTCTAGAGACAGCCTACGAGCAGTACTTC.

The chain has TRBV21-1 and TRBJ2-2; the D call of TRBD2 is as the table states it, not checked on the DNA. TRBV21-1 is an annotated pseudogene. The CDR3 length is 14 residues. CDR3 amino acids: CASSREGLNGELFF. CDR3 in DNA: TGTGCCAGCAGCCGGGAGGGCCTTAACGGGGAGCTGTTTTTT.

The chain employs TRBV7-9 and TRBJ2-6, with D perhaps TRBD2 (6 bases). The germline V gene has CDR1 SEHNR and CDR2 FQNEAQ (reference sequence). V lost 4 bases and J 1 base, leaving 14 bases between the germline ends. CDR3 size: 17 residues. CDR3 DNA sequence: TGTGCCAGCAGCTCCGTAGCGGAAACGTCTGGGGCCAACGTCCTGACTTTC. Translated, it gives CASSSVAETSGANVLTF.

As to this clonotype: A much larger clone sits a single nucleotide away, making a read error possible. This chain links TRBV11-2 with TRBJ2-7, with D perhaps assigned TRBD1 or TRBD2 (5 bases each). The CDR3 consists of 15 residues. Germline V gene lookup returns CDR1 SGHAT and CDR2 FQNNGV. This CDR3 reads CASCLWGIPSYEQYF. The CDR3 nucleotides are TGTGCCAGCTGCTTATGGGGGATACCCTCCTACGAGCAGTACTTC.

This clonotype occurred many times. V is TRBV7-9 and J is TRBJ2-1, with D perhaps matching TRBD2 (6 bases). The germline CDR1 and CDR2 sequences are SEHNR and FQNEAQ (reference sequence). V shed 0 bases and J shed 6 bases, with 6 bases lying between them. The CDR3 is 13 residues long. In DNA form, the CDR3 reads TGTGCCAGCAGCTTAGCGGGGGGCAATGAGCAGTTCTTC. As protein: CASSLAGGNEQFF.

Only a few counts were recorded for this clonotype. V usage is TRBV3-1 and J usage is TRBJ2-5; 9 nucleotides align to TRBD2. V lost 0 bases to trimming and J lost 1 base; unmatched junction nucleotides: 12. The CDR3 runs to 19 residues. Germline V gives CDR1 LGHDT, CDR2 YNNKEL (reference sequence). The CDR3 DNA is TGTGCCAGCAGCCAAGAAAGTCTTGGATTAGCGGGAGTCCAAGAGACCCAGTACTTC. This gives the protein CASSQESLGLAGVQETQYF.

Ten or more counts support this clonotype. The rearrangement joins TRBV15 to TRBJ1-5; no clear D. V lost 1 base and J 4 bases, leaving 14 bases between the germline ends. In germline, CDR1 is LNHNV, CDR2 YYDKDF (reference sequence). The CDR3 sequence is 16 residues long. CDR3 nucleotides: TGTGCCACCAGCAGAGGGGTTGAGGGTTTAAATCAGCCCCAGCATTTT. Its protein product is CATSRGVEGLNQPQHF.

The chain employs TRBV12-5 and TRBJ1-2; no clear D gene. V was cut by 3 bases and J by 2 bases, with 10 bases left in between. This CDR3 is 14 amino acids long. Germline assignment: CDR1 LGHNT and CDR2 FRNRAP. CDR3 loop: CASGFLSPNYGYTF. For the CDR3, the DNA is TGTGCTAGTGGTTTCTTGTCACCCAACTATGGCTACACCTTC. Variable domain in full (rest from reference TRBV12-5 and TRBJ1-2): DARVTQTPRHKVTEMGQEVTMRCQPILGHNTVFWYRQTMMQGLELLAYFRNRAPLDDSGMPKDRFSAEMPDATLATLKIQPSEPRDSAVYFCASGFLSPNYGYTFGSGTRLTVV.

There are many counts of this clonotype. J is TRBJ1-1 and V is TRBV7-9; D possibly corresponds to TRBD1 (5 bases). The CDR3 length is 11 residues. With 5 bases removed from V and 6 bases from J, the gap between germline ends came to 7 bases. Germline V gives CDR1 SEHNR, CDR2 FQNEAQ (reference sequence). The CDR3 DNA follows: TGTGCCAGCAGCCAGGGCCCTGAAGCTTTCTTT. This gives the protein CASSQGPEAFF.